One and the same sample provided the 12 T cell receptor beta chains below, sequenced in a study of blood T cell repertoires in COVID-19. Assay: immunoSEQ multiplex PCR; the TCRdb copy retains only in-frame clones and omits some. The sample records roughly 90,000 clones, 75% to 90% being singletons. Sequencing input: peripheral blood. The receptor source for this set is a woman at least 80 years old with active or convalescent COVID-19.

This clone was observed a single time. CDR3: CASSLRGGRQPQHF. The CDR3 nucleotides are TGTGCCAGCAGCTTAAGAGGGGGAAGACAGCCCCAGCATTTT. The V and J genes are TRBV7-3 and TRBJ1-5; a weak D match, TRBD1 (6 bases). This CDR3 is built from 14 residues. The V gene lost 1 base and the J gene lost 7 bases, with 11 bases spanning the gap. CDR1 and CDR2 (germline): SGHTA, FQGTGA.

J is TRBJ1-5 and V is TRBV19; no clear D. V lost 3 bases to trimming and J lost 6 bases, with 18 bases between them. The CDR3 is made up of 16 amino acids. Germline V gene data show CDR1 as LNHDA and CDR2 as SQIVND (reference sequence). CDR3 DNA sequence: TGTGCCAGTAGTATTTCAGTGGTTGAGGTTGGTCAGCCCCAGCATTTT. This gives the protein CASSISVVEVGQPQHF.

The chain has TRBV19 and TRBJ2-7, with TRBD2 identical over 8 bases. The germline CDR1 and CDR2 sequences are LNHDA and SQIVND (reference sequence). J was trimmed by 4 bases and V by 3 bases; bases with no gene match: 8. The CDR3 contains 15 residues. The CDR3 DNA sequence: TGTGCCAGTAGTATGATCCTAGCGGGCCTATACGAGCAGTACTTC. This codes for CASSMILAGLYEQYF.

The chain combines TRBV19 with TRBJ2-7; 7 bases line up with TRBD2. V gave up 3 bases and J gave up 2 bases; unmatched junction bases: 4. The CDR3 contains 14 residues. Per the germline V gene, CDR1 is LNHDA and CDR2 is SQIVND (reference sequence). The CDR3 DNA reads TGTGCCAGTAGTATGGGGGAGGGCCCCTACGAGCAGTACTTC. This codes for CASSMGEGPYEQYF. Full variable domain (outside the CDR3, taken from reference TRBV19 and TRBJ2-7): DGGITQSPKYLFRKEGQNVTLSCEQNLNHDAMYWYRQDPGQGLRLIYYSQIVNDFQKGDIAEGYSVSREKKESFPLTVTSAQKNPTAFYLCASSMGEGPYEQYFGPGTRLTVT.

V is TRBV7-2 and J is TRBJ2-3; the D gene is possibly TRBD1 (6 bases). Deletions cut 5 bases from V and 6 bases from J, with 15 bases between. CDR3 length: 14 residues. Germline V gives CDR1 SGHTA, CDR2 FQGNSA. The CDR3 DNA follows: TGTGCCAGCAGCCCACAGGGACAAACTGATACGCAGTATTTT. Translation gives CASSPQGQTDTQYF.

V is TRBV6-5 and J is TRBJ1-5; 9 bases line up with TRBD1. In germline, CDR1 is MNHEY, CDR2 SVGAGI. J was trimmed by 1 base and V by 5 bases; bases with no gene match: 3. The CDR3 length is 15 residues. The CDR3 loop is CASSQTGGSNQPQHF. The CDR3 bases are TGTGCCAGCAGTCAGACAGGGGGAAGCAATCAGCCCCAGCATTTT.

This sequence joins TRBV6-5 and TRBJ2-7, with 10 bases lining up with TRBD1. Per the germline V gene, CDR1 is MNHEY and CDR2 is SVGAGI. There are 15 residues in the CDR3. The trim removed 6 bases at V and 2 bases at J, leaving 7 bases unmatched. The CDR3, as DNA: TGTGCCAGCAGCCAGGACAGGGGGGCGACCTACGAGCAGTACTTC. Its translation is CASSQDRGATYEQYF.

The rearrangement links TRBV30 to TRBJ2-5; no clear D gene. V lost 2 bases and J 2 bases, leaving 3 bases between the germline ends. Germline V gene lookup returns CDR1 GTSNPN and CDR2 SVGIG (reference sequence). The CDR3 is made up of 11 amino acids. The CDR3, as DNA: TGTGCCTGGAGTCCACAAGAGACCCAGTACTTC. Translation gives CAWSPQETQYF.

The V call is TRBV5-1, the J call TRBJ1-3, with D perhaps matching TRBD1 (5 bases). CDR3 length equals 18 residues. CDR1 and CDR2 (germline): SGHRS, YFSETQ. Trimming took off 0 bases at V and 0 bases at J, with 16 bases between the two ends. Here the CDR3 reads CASSLAPGGTSSGNTIYF. The DNA of the CDR3 is TGCGCCAGCAGCTTGGCCCCCGGGGGAACCAGCTCTGGAAACACCATATATTTT.

This chain uses TRBV5-4 with TRBJ2-1; 10 bases match TRBD1. With 3 bases clipped from V and 6 bases from J, the junction kept 6 bases outside the gene matches. This CDR3 spans 15 amino acids. Germline CDR1 and CDR2: SGHNT and YYREEE (reference sequence). CDR3 protein: CASSSTGTGVNEQFF. CDR3 in DNA: TGTGCCAGCAGCTCGACCGGGACAGGGGTCAATGAGCAGTTCTTC.

The sample holds a few counts of this clone. V is TRBV19 and J is TRBJ1-5; no definite D call. V was pared by 7 bases and J by 2 bases, with 9 bases between. CDR1 and CDR2 from the germline V gene are LNHDA and SQIVND (reference sequence). This CDR3 comprises 13 residues. The CDR3 spells CASTSIGNQPQHF. CDR3 nucleotides: TGTGCCAGTACCAGTATCGGCAATCAGCCCCAGCATTTT.

The chain carries TRBV3-1 (or the pseudogene TRBV3-2) and TRBJ2-4, with D perhaps TRBD1 (5 bases). Germline V gene sequence: CDR1 LGHDT, CDR2 YNNKEL (reference sequence). V lost 4 bases, J lost 2 bases, and 9 bases lay in between. CDR3 length equals 14 residues. CDR3 in DNA: TGTGCCAGCAGCCTAAAGGGGACCAAAAACATTCAGTACTTC. Its translation is CASSLKGTKNIQYF.